A single sample is the source of the 26 T cell receptor beta chains below, sequenced in a study of blood T cell repertoires in COVID-19. Libraries were prepared by immunoSEQ multiplex PCR; TCRdb keeps only in-frame clonotypes and omits some of them. The table records about 130,000 clones, approximately 83% of them present only once. Material for sequencing was peripheral blood. These receptors were taken from a man aged 60 to 75 with acute or convalescent COVID-19.

The V and J genes are TRBV7-3 and TRBJ1-1, with D possibly matching TRBD1 (5 bases). The V end was cut by 5 bases, the J end by 1 base, with 11 bases between. This CDR3 is built from 14 residues. Germline CDR1 is SGHTA and CDR2 is FQGTGA. CDR3 region: CASSHGTSNTEAFF. DNA of the CDR3: TGTGCCAGCAGCCATGGGACTTCGAACACTGAAGCTTTCTTT. The full variable domain, its missing parts supplied by reference TRBV7-3 and TRBJ1-1, is GAGVSQTPSNKVTEKGKYVELRCDPISGHTALYWYRQSLGQGPEFLIYFQGTGAADDSGLPNDRFFAVRPEGSVSTLKIQRTERGDSAVYLCASSHGTSNTEAFFGQGTRLTVV.

The chain has TRBV15 and TRBJ1-5; D possibly corresponds to TRBD1 (5 bases). V dropped 4 bases and J dropped 3 bases, with 19 bases sitting between them. The CDR3 is 17 residues long. Germline lookup yields CDR1 LNHNV and CDR2 YYDKDF (reference sequence). The CDR3 bases are TGTGCCACCAGCAAAGCCCTGGGTCGGGGGATCAATCAGCCCCAGCATTTT. Translated, it gives CATSKALGRGINQPQHF.

The V gene is TRBV4-1, the J gene TRBJ1-1; D not resolved. V was shortened by 4 bases and J by 3 bases, with 9 bases between the two germline ends. The germline V gene has CDR1 MGHRA and CDR2 YSYEKL. CDR3 size: 13 residues. The CDR3 DNA reads as TGCGCCAGCAGCCGGCGCGGGTACACTGAAGCTTTCTTT. Translated: CASSRRGYTEAFF.

The rearrangement links TRBV12-3 or TRBV12-4 to TRBJ1-5; D uncertain. This CDR3 region has 12 residues. Between the trimmed V and J ends, which lost 5 bases and 5 bases, there was a span of 7 bases. The CDR3 DNA is TGTGCCAGCAGTCCCCGGGATCAGCCCCAGCATTTT. Translated, it gives CASSPRDQPQHF.

The chain links TRBV5-6 to TRBJ2-5, with TRBD2 matching 10 bases. Germline V gene data show CDR1 as SGHDT and CDR2 as YYEEEE. The CDR3 is made up of 15 amino acids. V lost 0 bases, J lost 6 bases, and 5 bases stayed unmatched. CDR3 in DNA: TGTGCCAGCAGCTTGGTATCTAGCGGGAGAAAGACCCAGTACTTC. Translation gives CASSLVSSGRKTQYF.

This chain connects TRBV28 to TRBJ2-6; weak D call: TRBD2 (7 bases). The germline gives CDR1 MDHEN, CDR2 SYDVKM. V gave up 2 bases and J gave up 4 bases, with 12 bases separating them. The CDR3 runs to 16 residues. In DNA form, the CDR3 reads TGTGCCAGCAGTTTAACTGCGGGGGCAGGGGCCAACGTCCTGACTTTC. Its protein is CASSLTAGAGANVLTF.

This sequence joins TRBV28 and TRBJ2-1; 8 bases line up with TRBD2. This CDR3 has 15 residues. J lost 3 bases, V lost 5 bases, and 6 bases had no gene match. CDR1 MDHEN and CDR2 SYDVKM come from the germline V gene. CDR3 in DNA: TGTGCCAGCAGTCAAAGCGGGAGCGTCTACAATGAGCAGTTCTTC. The encoded protein is CASSQSGSVYNEQFF. The full variable domain, with the rest looked up from reference TRBV28 and TRBJ2-1, is DVKVTQSSRYLVKRTGEKVFLECVQDMDHENMFWYRQDPGLGLRLIYFSYDVKMKEKGDIPEGYSVSREKKERFSLILESASTNQTSMYLCASSQSGSVYNEQFFGPGTRLTVL.

The rearrangement joins TRBV11-3 to TRBJ2-6; tentative D call: TRBD1 (6 bases). V lost 5 bases to trimming and J lost 3 bases, with 11 bases between them. CDR1 is SGHNT, CDR2 YENEEA, per germline. The CDR3 contains 15 residues. The DNA for the CDR3 is TGTGCCAGCAGCCTAGGGGGAGTTGGGGCCAACGTCCTGACTTTC. Translation: CASSLGGVGANVLTF.

The rearrangement links TRBV7-8 to TRBJ2-7, with D possibly TRBD1 on 6 matching bases. Trimming removed 1 base from V and 2 bases from J, with 9 bases in between. From germline, CDR1 is SGHVS and CDR2 FQNEAQ. This CDR3 has 14 amino acids. In DNA form, the CDR3 reads TGTGCCAGCAGCTTAGGCGCAGGGGCCTACGAGCAGTACTTC. Amino acids: CASSLGAGAYEQYF.

This chain links TRBV6-2 or TRBV6-3 with TRBJ2-5; D may be TRBD2 (5 bases). The CDR3 loop spans 14 amino acids. Germline lookup yields CDR1 MNHEY and CDR2 SVGEGT. The V end was cut by 0 bases, the J end by 5 bases, with 10 bases between. The CDR3 region has the DNA TGTGCCAGCAGTTACTCCCCGCGGAGGGAGACCCAGTACTTC. Its translation is CASSYSPRRETQYF.

In DNA, the CDR3 is TGTGCCAGCACCTTTTCCGGAGGATTTAAGCATTTT. This codes for CASTFSGGFKHF. The genes are TRBV28 and TRBJ1-5; D uncertain. The CDR3 totals 12 residues. The ends were cut back, 7 bases at V and 14 bases at J, with 18 bases in the middle. From germline, CDR1 is MDHEN and CDR2 SYDVKM.

V and J are TRBV18 and TRBJ1-5; D uncertain. Trimming cost V 6 bases and J 3 bases, with 15 bases left between them. CDR3 length: 15 amino acids. Germline values: CDR1 KGHSH, CDR2 LQKENI. The CDR3 reads CASSLDRGPNQPQHF. The CDR3 DNA sequence: TGTGCCAGCTCCCTAGACCGGGGTCCCAATCAGCCCCAGCATTTT.

The chain couples TRBV3-1 (or the pseudogene TRBV3-2) to TRBJ1-3; D unresolved. The CDR3 runs to 13 residues. Trimming took off 6 bases at V and 1 base at J, with 7 bases between the two ends. CDR1 is LGHDT, CDR2 YNNKEL, per germline (reference sequence). As DNA, the CDR3 is TGTGCCAGCAGGGGAGGTTCTGGAAACACCATATATTTT. Protein product: CASRGGSGNTIYF.

The genes are TRBV9 and TRBJ2-1; D ambiguous. V was cut by 0 bases and J by 9 bases, with 13 bases left in between. Germline V lookup: CDR1 SGDLS, CDR2 YYNGEE. The CDR3 covers 14 residues. CDR3 DNA sequence: TGTGCCAGCAGCGTAGAAGCCTCCGGTGGTGAGCAGTTCTTC. Protein sequence: CASSVEASGGEQFF.

The rearrangement uses TRBV5-1 and TRBJ2-1; D possibly corresponds to TRBD2 (6 bases). The CDR3 runs to 12 residues. Germline V gives CDR1 SGHRS, CDR2 YFSETQ. V was shortened by 4 bases and J by 10 bases, with 12 bases between the two germline ends. DNA for the CDR3: TGCGCCAGCAGCAGGGGACTCTACGAGCAGTTCTTC. Translated: CASSRGLYEQFF. The full variable domain, its missing parts supplied by reference TRBV5-1 and TRBJ2-1, is KAGVTQTPRYLIKTRGQQVTLSCSPISGHRSVSWYQQTPGQGLQFLFEYFSETQRNKGNFPGRFSGRQFSNSRSEMNVSTLELGDSALYLCASSRGLYEQFFGPGTRLTVL.

This clone appeared a few times. In DNA form, the CDR3 reads TGCGCCAGCAGGGCCGGGACAGGGGCATCACCCCTCCACTTT. Amino acids: CASRAGTGASPLHF. The chain links TRBV5-1 to TRBJ1-6, with TRBD1 matching 10 bases. CDR3 length: 14 residues. The trim removed 5 bases at V and 10 bases at J, leaving 6 bases unmatched. Germline values: CDR1 SGHRS, CDR2 YFSETQ.

Here the CDR3 DNA reads TGTGCCAGCAGTTACATGTATGGCCTGGCTAACTATGGCTACACCTTC. Translation: CASSYMYGLANYGYTF. The chain has TRBV6-5 and TRBJ1-2; no firm D call. The CDR3 consists of 16 residues. Germline lookup yields CDR1 MNHEY and CDR2 SVGAGI. Trimming left V 2 bases short and J 0 bases short, with 13 bases between.

This clone was found a few times. This chain joins TRBV28 and TRBJ1-1; D might be TRBD1 (5 bases). V lost 6 bases, J lost 6 bases, and 14 bases lay in between. This CDR3 region has 13 residues. The germline CDR1 and CDR2 sequences are MDHEN and SYDVKM. CDR3 nucleotide sequence: TGTGCCAGCAGCCCGGAGGGGATCGCTGAAGCTTTCTTT. Translating it yields CASSPEGIAEAFF.

The chain has TRBV7-3 and TRBJ2-3, with TRBD2 identical over 13 bases. V trimming: 5 bases; J trimming: 6 bases; junction bases outside the gene matches: 5. Looked up from germline, CDR1 is SGHTA and CDR2 is FQGTGA. CDR3 length: 15 residues. The CDR3 DNA sequence: TGTGCCAGCAGCCGGACTAGCGGGAGAGGGGATACGCAGTATTTT. Translated, it gives CASSRTSGRGDTQYF.

The genes are TRBV7-3 and TRBJ2-1; TRBD2 is a possible D gene (5 bases). This CDR3 has 16 amino acids. V was trimmed by 5 bases and J by 7 bases, leaving 21 bases between them. Germline loops: CDR1 SGHTA, CDR2 FQGTGA. The CDR3 region has the DNA TGTGCCAGCAGCCCACGCTGGACGCCCGGGGTGAATGAGCAGTTCTTC. Its protein product is CASSPRWTPGVNEQFF.

This clone is a singleton in its sample. The V call is TRBV29-1, the J call TRBJ1-4; 9 bases map to TRBD1. J was trimmed by 6 bases and V by 6 bases; bases with no gene match: 5. The CDR3 has 13 amino acids. Germline V gene lookup returns CDR1 SQVTM and CDR2 ANQGSEA. CDR3 DNA sequence: TGCAGCGTCCCGGGACAGGGATATGAAAAACTGTTTTTT. It specifies CSVPGQGYEKLFF.

CDR3 residues: CASSFPTSGRVGTQYF. DNA of the CDR3: TGTGCCAGCAGTTTCCCCACTAGCGGGAGGGTTGGTACGCAGTATTTT. This rearrangement joins TRBV28 to TRBJ2-3; 13 nucleotides align to TRBD2. The CDR3 length is 16 residues. The ends lost 3 bases at V and 8 bases at J; junction bases unmatched: 8. In germline, CDR1 is MDHEN, CDR2 SYDVKM.

The rearrangement links TRBV11-3 to TRBJ2-3; D is possibly TRBD2 (5 bases). CDR1 and CDR2 from the germline V gene are SGHNT and YENEEA. The V and J ends lost 4 bases and 5 bases respectively, with 7 bases between them. CDR3 length: 12 residues. As DNA, the CDR3 is TGTGCCAGCAGCTCTCGGGAAGATACGCAGTATTTT. This translates into CASSSREDTQYF.

This clone was counted once. This rearrangement joins TRBV5-1 to TRBJ2-1; 13 positions match TRBD2. CDR1 is SGHRS, CDR2 YFSETQ, per germline. With V trimmed by 0 bases and J by 0 bases, 3 bases remained unmatched. The length of the CDR3 is 18 residues. The DNA of the CDR3 is TGCGCCAGCAGCTTGGGGGGACTAGCGGGAAGCTCCTACAATGAGCAGTTCTTC. It codes for CASSLGGLAGSSYNEQFF.

V gene TRBV7-8 combines with J gene TRBJ1-3; D perhaps matches TRBD1 (6 bases). CDR1 and CDR2 (germline): SGHVS, FQNEAQ. The V end lost 2 bases, the J end lost 2 bases, and 19 bases lay between the germline ends. This CDR3 spans 18 amino acids. CDR3 loop: CASSLMGAGPATGNTIYF. The CDR3 DNA sequence: TGTGCCAGCAGCTTAATGGGGGCCGGCCCTGCTACTGGAAACACCATATATTTT.

The chain joins TRBV5-1 to TRBJ2-7, with D maybe TRBD2 (5 bases). This CDR3 is 16 amino acids long. The germline gives CDR1 SGHRS, CDR2 YFSETQ. V lost 1 base and J 1 base, leaving 15 bases between the germline ends. The CDR3 is CASSLFLGGSSYEQYF. CDR3 nucleotide sequence: TGCGCCAGCAGCTTGTTTCTGGGCGGGTCATCCTACGAGCAGTACTTC.